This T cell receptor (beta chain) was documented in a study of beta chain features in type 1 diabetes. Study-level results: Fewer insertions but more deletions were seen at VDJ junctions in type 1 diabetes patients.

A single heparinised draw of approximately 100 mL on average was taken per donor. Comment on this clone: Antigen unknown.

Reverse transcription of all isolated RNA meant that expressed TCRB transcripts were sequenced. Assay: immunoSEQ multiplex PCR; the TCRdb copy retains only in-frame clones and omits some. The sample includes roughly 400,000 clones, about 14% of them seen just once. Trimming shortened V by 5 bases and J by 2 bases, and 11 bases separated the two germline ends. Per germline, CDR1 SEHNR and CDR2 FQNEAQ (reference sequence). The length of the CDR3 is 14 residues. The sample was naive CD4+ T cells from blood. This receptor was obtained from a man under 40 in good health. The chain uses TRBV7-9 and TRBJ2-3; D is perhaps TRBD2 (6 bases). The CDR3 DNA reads TGTGCCAGCAGCCCCGGGACTCCCACAGATACGCAGTATTTT. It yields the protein CASSPGTPTDTQYF.